Shown below are 4 T cell receptor beta chains from a single sample sequenced in a study of shared clonotypes between healthy human individuals. Libraries were prepared by immunoSEQ multiplex PCR; TCRdb keeps only in-frame clonotypes and omits some of them. The data contain approximately 1.5 million clones, about 98.5% of them singletons. Sequenced: naive CD4+ T cells sorted from blood. Noted subset: CD45RA+ positively selected. These receptor sequences come from a man aged 25 to 40 in good health.

Only one count was recorded for this clone. The chain couples TRBV9 to TRBJ2-5, with D possibly being TRBD1 (6 bases). CDR1 and CDR2 (germline): SGDLS, YYNGEE. V was clipped by 0 bases and J by 2 bases, with 11 bases between them. CDR3 length: 15 residues. The CDR3 here is CASSVASTGQETQYF. CDR3 coding DNA: TGTGCCAGCAGCGTAGCTTCGACAGGACAAGAGACCCAGTACTTC.

This clone was seen just once. The V and J genes are TRBV5-8 and TRBJ1-2; 8 bases are shared with TRBD1. Germline V gene lookup returns CDR1 SGHTS and CDR2 YDEGEE. Trimming took 4 bases from V and 4 from J; bases not matched to a gene: 12. The CDR3 runs 16 residues. CDR3 nucleotide sequence: TGTGCCAGCAGCCTACCGGGACAGGACTTCTTCTATGGCTACACCTTC. Translation gives CASSLPGQDFFYGYTF.

The chain has TRBV6-1 and TRBJ2-7; no clear D gene. CDR1 is MNHNS and CDR2 is SASEGT in the germline V gene. CDR3 length: 16 residues. With 2 bases removed from V and 0 bases from J, the gap between germline ends came to 14 bases. In nucleotides, the CDR3 is TGTGCCAGCAGTGAACATACATCCCACCCCTCCTACGAGCAGTACTTC. Encoded protein: CASSEHTSHPSYEQYF.

This chain uses TRBV2 with TRBJ2-3; D is tentatively TRBD1 or TRBD2 (7 bases each). The V gene lost 8 bases and the J gene lost 2 bases, with 20 bases spanning the gap. This CDR3 contains 16 residues. Germline V gene sequence: CDR1 SNHLY, CDR2 FYNNEI. CDR3 sequence reads: CASSGRGQFFTDTQYF. CDR3 coding DNA: TGTGCCAGCTCTGGGAGGGGACAGTTTTTCACAGATACGCAGTATTTT.